The 27 T cell receptor beta chains in this list originate from one sample, sequenced in a study of control samples from healthy donors and cancer patients. Some clones are missing from TCRdb's copy, which holds only in-frame ones; the method was immunoSEQ multiplex PCR. In the table there are approximately 150,000 clones, roughly 93% of which are singletons. The sample was blood. Receptor source: a man between 18 and 29 years old in good health.

The J gene is TRBJ1-5, the V gene TRBV7-2; D gene uncertain. The CDR3 consists of 15 residues. Germline assignment: CDR1 SGHTA and CDR2 FQGNSA. Trimming removed 2 bases from V and 0 bases from J, with 8 bases in between. CDR3 loop: CASSLWPHSNQPQHF. The CDR3 region has the DNA TGTGCCAGCAGCTTATGGCCCCATAGCAATCAGCCCCAGCATTTT. Together with reference TRBV7-2 and TRBJ1-5, the CDR3 gives the full variable domain: GAGVSQSPSNKVTEKGKDVELRCDPISGHTALYWYRQSLGQGLEFLIYFQGNSAPDKSGLPSDRFSAERTGGSVSTLTIQRTQQEDSAVYLCASSLWPHSNQPQHFGDGTRLSIL.

This clone was seen only once. The chain couples TRBV24-1 to TRBJ1-1, with D possibly TRBD1 on 5 matching bases. V shed 4 bases and J shed 1 base, with 12 bases lying between them. The germline gives CDR1 KGHDR, CDR2 SFDVKD. The CDR3 length is 15 residues. The CDR3 region is CATSDPGLGNTEAFF. Written as DNA, the CDR3 is TGTGCCACCAGTGACCCAGGGTTAGGGAACACTGAAGCTTTCTTT.

This clone was observed a single time. The CDR3 protein is CATNPGGGRTEAFF. The CDR3 region has the DNA TGCGCCACAAACCCAGGGGGAGGTCGCACTGAAGCTTTCTTT. The V and J genes are TRBV10-2 and TRBJ1-1, with 7 positions matching TRBD1. This CDR3 has 14 residues. Looked up from germline, CDR1 is WSHSY and CDR2 is SAAADI. V shed 10 bases and J 4 bases; nucleotides not matched to a gene: 12.

This chain connects TRBV5-1 to TRBJ2-1; D perhaps matches TRBD2 (7 bases). The CDR3 has 13 residues. Germline V gene data show CDR1 as SGHRS and CDR2 as YFSETQ. Trimming left V 4 bases short and J 15 bases short, with 20 bases between. The CDR3 nucleotides are TGCGCCAGCAGCCCCCGGGGTGGGGGGGCCCGGTTCTTC. It codes for CASSPRGGGARFF.

The rearrangement links TRBV7-9 to TRBJ1-6; TRBD1 matches 9 bases. The CDR3 spans 15 residues. V dropped 3 bases and J dropped 7; count of bases not matched to a gene: 4. In germline, CDR1 is SEHNR, CDR2 FQNEAQ (reference sequence). The DNA for the CDR3 is TGTGCCAGCAGCTTTCAGACAGGGGGGAATTCACCCCTCCACTTT. It codes for CASSFQTGGNSPLHF. The variable domain in full, with the rest retrieved from reference TRBV7-9 and TRBJ1-6, is DTGVSQNPRHKITKRGQNVTFRCDPISEHNRLYWYRQTLGQGPEFLTYFQNEAQLEKSRLLSDRFSAERPKGSFSTLEIQRTEQGDSAMYLCASSFQTGGNSPLHFGNGTRLTVT.

This clone was seen only once. The rearrangement joins TRBV7-9 to TRBJ2-2; tentative D call: TRBD2 (5 bases). Germline V gives CDR1 SEHNR, CDR2 FQNEAQ (reference sequence). This CDR3 is built from 13 residues. V lost 3 bases and J 4 bases, leaving 6 bases between the germline ends. The CDR3 sequence is CASSLTTTGELFF. The CDR3 DNA reads TGTGCCAGCAGCTTGACTACCACCGGGGAGCTGTTTTTT.

The CDR3 DNA reads TGTGCCAGTAGTATAGATGGGGGTTACTATGGCTACACCTTC. Residues: CASSIDGGYYGYTF. The J gene is TRBJ1-2, the V gene TRBV19, with a possible D match to TRBD1 (5 bases). Per germline, CDR1 LNHDA and CDR2 SQIVND (reference sequence). The CDR3 sequence is 14 residues long. The V and J ends lost 0 bases and 3 bases respectively, with 8 bases between them.

The CDR3 protein is CASSYPPDRLSTEAFF. CDR3 in DNA: TGTGCCAGCAGTTACCCCCCAGACAGGTTGAGCACTGAAGCTTTCTTT. The chain couples TRBV6-5 to TRBJ1-1; maybe TRBD1 (6 bases). The V gene's germline CDR1 is MNHEY and CDR2 SVGAGI. Between the trimmed V and J ends, which lost 2 bases and 4 bases, there was a span of 17 bases. This CDR3 comprises 16 residues.

This clone was counted once. The chain is built from TRBV4-2 and TRBJ1-6; D gene ambiguous. The CDR3 is 15 residues long. V lost 7 bases, J lost 9 bases, and 19 bases lay in between. The germline gives CDR1 LGHNA, CDR2 YNFKEQ. DNA for the CDR3: TGTGCCAGCACCACGTCCGGCGGGAGTAGTTCACCCCTCCACTTT. Translation gives CASTTSGGSSSPLHF.

This chain links TRBV27 with TRBJ2-2; 7 positions match TRBD2. The J segment lost 2 bases and the V segment lost 4 bases, leaving 7 bases of the junction unmatched. The CDR3 has 16 amino acids. The germline CDR1 and CDR2 sequences are MNHEY and SMNVEV (reference sequence). The CDR3 DNA reads TGTGCCAGCAGTTCCCCCGCGGGAGAAAACACCGGGGAGCTGTTTTTT. Its translation is CASSSPAGENTGELFF.

This chain joins TRBV28 and TRBJ1-4; maybe TRBD1 (6 bases). Germline assignment: CDR1 MDHEN and CDR2 SYDVKM. CDR3 length equals 15 residues. Trimming cost V 6 bases and J 8 bases, with 19 bases left between them. The CDR3 is CASSPRQVHSEKLFF. CDR3 DNA: TGTGCCAGCAGCCCCAGACAGGTCCATTCAGAAAAACTGTTTTTT.

The chain recombines TRBV6-6 with TRBJ1-1; tentatively, D is TRBD1 (5 bases). CDR1 is MNHNY and CDR2 is SVGAGI in the germline V gene (reference sequence). V lost 4 bases and J lost 0, with 12 bases in between. The CDR3 has 15 residues. The CDR3 DNA reads as TGTGCCAGCAGTTCCCCCGTGGGGGTGAACACTGAAGCTTTCTTT. Translated: CASSSPVGVNTEAFF.

This chain uses TRBV3-1 (or the pseudogene TRBV3-2) with TRBJ2-7; D might be TRBD1 (5 bases). This CDR3 spans 14 amino acids. The germline gives CDR1 LGHDT, CDR2 YNNKEL (reference sequence). Trimming stripped 1 base from V and 4 bases from J, with 11 bases between. The CDR3 DNA sequence: TGTGCCAGCAGCCAAGTTTTCAGGGCGTACGAGCAGTACTTC. It specifies CASSQVFRAYEQYF.

The chain carries TRBV28 and TRBJ2-3, with D perhaps TRBD2 (5 bases). The length of the CDR3 is 15 residues. Trimming cost V 7 bases and J 2 bases, with 16 bases left between them. CDR1 is MDHEN and CDR2 is SYDVKM in the germline V gene. The CDR3 here is CASNPGGSYTDTQYF. The CDR3 DNA reads as TGTGCCAGCAACCCCGGCGGGTCTTACACAGATACGCAGTATTTT.

The chain combines TRBV9 with TRBJ2-3; D tentatively reads TRBD1 or TRBD2 (5 bases each). Germline CDR1 SGDLS, CDR2 YYNGEE. Between the trimmed V and J ends, which lost 4 bases and 6 bases, there was a span of 21 bases. The CDR3 is made up of 16 amino acids. The CDR3, as DNA: TGTGCCAGCAGCTCCTCCGGGGCCCAAGTGGGGGATACGCAGTATTTT. Translating it yields CASSSSGAQVGDTQYF.

Only one count was recorded for this clone. The chain carries TRBV28 and TRBJ1-2; 7 positions agree with TRBD1. Germline-derived CDR1 and CDR2 are MDHEN and SYDVKM. V gave up 5 bases and J gave up 4 bases; unmatched junction bases: 13. The CDR3 has 16 residues. DNA of the CDR3: TGTGCCAGCAGTCCGATGGACAGGAGGCCGACCTATGGCTACACCTTC. Its protein product is CASSPMDRRPTYGYTF.

V usage is TRBV3-1 (or the pseudogene TRBV3-2) and J usage is TRBJ1-4; D gene ambiguous. The germline V and J ends were trimmed by 3 bases and 7 bases, with 12 bases remaining between them. The CDR3 totals 14 residues. Germline CDR1 reads LGHDT; CDR2 reads YNNKEL (reference sequence). CDR3 sequence reads: CASSQINVGEKLFF. CDR3 nucleotides: TGTGCCAGCAGCCAGATCAATGTTGGTGAAAAACTGTTTTTT.

The rearrangement joins TRBV2 to TRBJ1-1; D is unresolved. Germline V gene data show CDR1 as SNHLY and CDR2 as FYNNEI. The CDR3 consists of 13 residues. V was trimmed by 6 bases and J by 1 base, leaving 9 bases between them. CDR3 region: CASSRDRNTEAFF. CDR3 in DNA: TGTGCCAGCAGCCGGGATCGGAACACTGAAGCTTTCTTT.

The rearrangement links TRBV18 to TRBJ1-5; D not resolved. Germline lookup yields CDR1 KGHSH and CDR2 LQKENI. The CDR3 is 13 residues long. Trimming took off 4 bases at V and 4 bases at J, with 8 bases between the two ends. The chain's CDR3 is CASSQGPNQPQHF. The CDR3 DNA is TGTGCCAGCTCACAGGGTCCTAATCAGCCCCAGCATTTT.

The V gene is TRBV6-5, the J gene TRBJ1-1; no clear D. Germline CDR1 reads MNHEY; CDR2 reads SVGAGI. Trimming left V 5 bases short and J 6 bases short, with 13 bases between. The CDR3 is made up of 13 amino acids. In DNA, the CDR3 is TGTGCCAGCAGTCTCCTAGTGAGGGCTGAAGCTTTCTTT. Amino acid sequence: CASSLLVRAEAFF.

The V and J genes are TRBV2 and TRBJ1-5; D unclear. V was clipped by 6 bases and J by 1 base, with 13 bases between them. In germline, CDR1 is SNHLY, CDR2 FYNNEI. The CDR3 runs to 15 residues. CDR3 in amino acids: CASSPAVRSNQPQHF. In nucleotides, the CDR3 is TGTGCCAGCAGCCCCGCTGTCCGGAGCAATCAGCCCCAGCATTTT.

The chain links TRBV4-1 to TRBJ1-4; weak D call: TRBD1 (5 bases). V was shortened by 4 bases and J by 2 bases, with 11 bases between the two germline ends. This CDR3 comprises 15 residues. The V gene's germline CDR1 is MGHRA and CDR2 YSYEKL. The CDR3 sequence is CASSLEGRTNEKLFF. Here the CDR3 DNA reads TGCGCCAGCAGCCTAGAGGGGCGGACTAATGAAAAACTGTTTTTT.

The chain joins TRBV19 to TRBJ1-1; TRBD1 matches at 7 bases. V trimming: 3 bases; J trimming: 4 bases; junction bases outside the gene matches: 14. Germline V gene data show CDR1 as LNHDA and CDR2 as SQIVND (reference sequence). The CDR3 length is 17 residues. The CDR3 bases are TGTGCCAGTAGTATGTATGGACAGGTGGAGTTTGGCACTGAAGCTTTCTTT. It specifies CASSMYGQVEFGTEAFF.

The rearrangement joins TRBV7-9 to TRBJ1-2; D remains ambiguous. The germline V and J ends were trimmed by 1 base and 2 bases, with 5 bases remaining between them. This CDR3 contains 13 residues. The V gene's germline CDR1 is SEHNR and CDR2 FQNEAQ (reference sequence). CDR3 sequence reads: CASSLGLNYGYTF. The DNA for the CDR3 is TGTGCCAGCAGCTTAGGGCTGAACTATGGCTACACCTTC. The full variable domain, completed using reference TRBV7-9 and TRBJ1-2, is DTGVSQNPRHKITKRGQNVTFRCDPISEHNRLYWYRQTLGQGPEFLTYFQNEAQLEKSRLLSDRFSAERPKGSFSTLEIQRTEQGDSAMYLCASSLGLNYGYTFGSGTRLTVV.

This chain links TRBV28 with TRBJ2-2; 9 bases match TRBD1. The CDR3 spans 15 residues. V lost 8 bases and J lost 10; bases outside the gene matches: 14. Germline V CDR1 and CDR2: MDHEN, SYDVKM. CDR3 sequence reads: CASGQGKRGQPELFF. In nucleotides, the CDR3 is TGTGCCAGCGGACAGGGGAAGAGAGGGCAGCCGGAGCTGTTTTTT.

The J gene is TRBJ2-1, the V gene TRBV9, with D unclear. Germline V gene lookup returns CDR1 SGDLS and CDR2 YYNGEE. This CDR3 has 12 residues. Trimming left V 4 bases short and J 9 bases short, with 11 bases between. CDR3 sequence (DNA): TGTGCCAGCAGCACCTCAGTAAGTGAGCAGTTCTTC. This gives the protein CASSTSVSEQFF. Full variable domain (rest looked up from reference TRBV9 and TRBJ2-1): DSGVTQTPKHLITATGQRVTLRCSPRSGDLSVYWYQQSLDQGLQFLIQYYNGEERAKGNILERFSAQQFPDLHSELNLSSLELGDSALYFCASSTSVSEQFFGPGTRLTVL.

The chain employs TRBV11-2 and TRBJ2-4; D is tentatively TRBD1 or TRBD2 (5 bases each). The germline gives CDR1 SGHAT, CDR2 FQNNGV. This CDR3 contains 18 residues. V lost 4 bases and J 0 bases, leaving 19 bases between the germline ends. The CDR3 region has the DNA TGTGCCAGCAGCTCACCCGGGGCAGGGTCTCTAGCCAAAAACATTCAGTACTTC. Its translation: CASSSPGAGSLAKNIQYF. Supplemented by reference TRBV11-2 and TRBJ2-4, the full variable domain reads EAGVAQSPRYKIIEKRQSVAFWCNPISGHATLYWYQQILGQGPKLLIQFQNNGVVDDSQLPKDRFSAERLKGVDSTLKIQPAKLEDSAVYLCASSSPGAGSLAKNIQYFGAGTRLSVL.